The source of this T cell receptor (beta chain) is a study of blood T cell repertoires in COVID-19. The table came from immunoSEQ multiplex PCR; TCRdb's copy has only in-frame clones and leaves some out. The table has 200,000 to 250,000 clones, around nine tenths seen once. Note on this clone: One end of the junction is discordant with germline, which a read error may explain.

CDR3 length: 15 amino acids. Germline CDR1 MDHEN, CDR2 SYDVKM. The sequence was obtained from a woman aged 45-65 years who had recovered from COVID-19. V is TRBV28 and J is TRBJ2-7; tentative D call: TRBD2 (5 bases). Sequences were obtained from PBMCs or T cells enriched from blood (not recorded which). DNA for the CDR3: TGTGCCAGCAGTTTACTTGGACTGACCTCCGACGAGCAGTACTTC. It specifies CASSLLGLTSDEQYF.